This T cell receptor (beta chain) originates from a study of T cells in Graves' hyperthyroidism and ophthalmopathy. This clonotype was counted between two and nine times. Regions amplified from RNA transcripts were the TCR beta CDR3 regions. The study used the HTBI primer set for a first-round RT-PCR of the TCR CDR3. TCRdb recomputed calls from the multiplex PCR reads with MiXCR, one row per CDR3 protein. The table shows about 560,000 distinct CDR3 sequences, with around 16% occurring only once. The sample comprised blood. The sequence was collected from a woman in her twenties or thirties with Graves' hyperthyroidism.

The CDR3 loop is CASSLGWGYVDGYTF. The DNA for the CDR3 is TGTGCCAGCAGCTTAGGATGGGGATACGTCGACGGCTACACCTTC. The V gene is TRBV13, the J gene TRBJ1-2; D gene unclear. Deletions cut 0 bases from V and 8 bases from J, with 16 bases between. The CDR3 length is 15 residues. Germline CDR1 PRHDT, CDR2 FYEKMQ (reference sequence). Drawing the rest from reference TRBV13 and TRBJ1-2, the complete variable domain is AAGVIQSPRHLIKEKRETATLKCYPIPRHDTVYWYQQGPGQDPQFLISFYEKMQSDKGSIPDRFSAQQFSDYHSELNMSSLELGDSALYFCASSLGWGYVDGYTFGSGTRLTVV.